These 7 T cell receptor beta chains originate from one sample sequenced in a study of OX40 agonist ivuxolimab in advanced cancers. The library relied on the immunoSEQ multiplex PCR assay. TCRdb provides this immuneACCESS table in a form limited to in-frame rearrangements. Some clones are lacking; in checked studies, under half of them reflect an unresolved V gene, and why the rest are absent is not known. This sample has tens of thousands of clones in its table, and 87% of those were observed once. The ten largest clonotypes hold roughly 1.4% of the sample. Sequencing was performed on CD4+ or CD8+ T cells sorted from blood, taken in a trial of the OX40 agonist ivuxolimab. Receptors originate from an adult with an advanced solid tumor such as melanoma, head and neck, liver or kidney cancer.

The chain links TRBV28 to TRBJ1-5; the D is unclear. Germline CDR1 and CDR2: MDHEN and SYDVKM. V shed 5 bases and J shed 3 bases, with 11 bases lying between them. There are 14 residues in the CDR3. CDR3 nucleotides: TGTGCCAGCAGTCCCCACAGTACCAATCAGCCCCAGCATTTT. Protein: CASSPHSTNQPQHF.

The chain employs TRBV19 and TRBJ2-3; possible D gene TRBD1, 5 bases. The CDR3 extends over 14 amino acids. Trimming took off 5 bases at V and 0 bases at J, with 9 bases between the two ends. Looked up from germline, CDR1 is LNHDA and CDR2 is SQIVND (reference sequence). DNA of the CDR3: TGTGCCAGTAGTGTGACAGCTAGCACAGATACGCAGTATTTT. This translates into CASSVTASTDTQYF.

The genes are TRBV7-6 and TRBJ1-4, with D possibly being TRBD1 (5 bases). The CDR3 spans 14 residues. Trimming pared 5 bases from V and 1 base from J, leaving 8 bases between. Germline V CDR1 and CDR2: SGHVS, FNYEAQ. The CDR3 loop is CASSRGGTNEKLFF. The CDR3 bases are TGTGCCAGCAGCCGCGGGGGAACTAATGAAAAACTGTTTTTT.

This clone was seen a few times. V gene TRBV4-2 combines with J gene TRBJ1-2, with D possibly being TRBD1 (5 bases). The ends were cut back, 0 bases at V and 6 bases at J, with 14 bases in the middle. The CDR3 extends over 15 amino acids. Germline V gives CDR1 LGHNA, CDR2 YNFKEQ. The DNA of the CDR3 is TGTGCCAGCAGCCAAGATCGTGGGGGGTTTGATGGCTACACCTTC. Residues: CASSQDRGGFDGYTF.

J is TRBJ1-5 and V is TRBV2, with 9 bases identical to TRBD1. The V segment lost 6 bases and the J segment 3 bases; nucleotides outside the gene matches: 6. This CDR3 is built from 15 residues. Germline CDR1 SNHLY, CDR2 FYNNEI. The CDR3 sequence: CASSPQGAFNQPQHF. As DNA, the CDR3 is TGTGCCAGCAGCCCACAGGGGGCTTTCAATCAGCCCCAGCATTTT.

The rearrangement uses TRBV28 and TRBJ2-1; D possibly corresponds to TRBD2 (7 bases). The CDR3 spans 14 residues. In germline, CDR1 is MDHEN, CDR2 SYDVKM. Trimming took off 7 bases at V and 1 base at J, with 11 bases between the two ends. This CDR3 reads CASIGGGSYNEQFF. The CDR3 DNA reads TGTGCCAGCATAGGGGGGGGTTCCTACAATGAGCAGTTCTTC.

This rearrangement joins TRBV2 to TRBJ1-2, with no clear D. The CDR3 is 12 amino acids. Germline CDR1 and CDR2: SNHLY and FYNNEI. V dropped 7 bases and J dropped 2 bases, with 8 bases sitting between them. CDR3 protein: CASNPLNYGYTF. The CDR3 DNA reads as TGTGCCAGCAACCCCCTGAACTATGGCTACACCTTC.